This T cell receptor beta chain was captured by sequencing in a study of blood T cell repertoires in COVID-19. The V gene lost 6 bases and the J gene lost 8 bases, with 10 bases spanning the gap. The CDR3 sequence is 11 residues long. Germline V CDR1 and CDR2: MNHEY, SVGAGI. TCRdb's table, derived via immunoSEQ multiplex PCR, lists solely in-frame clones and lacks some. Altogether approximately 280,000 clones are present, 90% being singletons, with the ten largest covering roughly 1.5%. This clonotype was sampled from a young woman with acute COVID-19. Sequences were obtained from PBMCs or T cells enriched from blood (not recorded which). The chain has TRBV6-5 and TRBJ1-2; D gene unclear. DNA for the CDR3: TGTGCCAGCAGCGGGAGAAGGGGCTACACCTTC. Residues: CASSGRRGYTF.